This entry features one T cell receptor (beta chain) sequence. The assay was immunoSEQ multiplex PCR, and TCRdb's table has in-frame clones only and misses some. The sample yields under 600,000 clones, around 97% seen once. These data originate in a study of shared clonotypes between healthy human individuals. The J segment lost 2 bases and the V segment lost 3 bases, leaving 12 bases of the junction unmatched. CDR1 and CDR2 (germline): SGHRS, YFSETQ. The CDR3 loop spans 19 amino acids. The sequencing sample was made of naive CD4+ T cells sorted from blood. Subset in this sample: CD45RA+ positively selected. This sequence originates from a woman in her 30s in good health. The chain is built from TRBV5-1 and TRBJ2-5; TRBD2 matches 14 bases. The CDR3 bases are TGCGCCAGCAGCTCCTCCGGGACTAGCGGGAGTACGCTTCAAGAGACCCAGTACTTC. Amino acid sequence: CASSSSGTSGSTLQETQYF. The whole variable domain, filled in from reference TRBV5-1 and TRBJ2-5, reads KAGVTQTPRYLIKTRGQQVTLSCSPISGHRSVSWYQQTPGQGLQFLFEYFSETQRNKGNFPGRFSGRQFSNSRSEMNVSTLELGDSALYLCASSSSGTSGSTLQETQYFGPGTRLLVL.